This TCR beta chain was obtained from a study of control samples from healthy donors and cancer patients (dated by TCRdb to about 2020). A remark on this clone: Its target antigen remains unknown. Qualities for individual bases were not recorded, and no much larger clone is one base off.

The library was made by the immunoSEQ multiplex PCR assay. The clones in this table, taken by TCRdb from immuneACCESS, are in-frame only. Not every clone is retained; where verified, under half of the shortfall comes from an unresolved V gene, and the cause of the rest is unknown. This sample is represented by 70,000 to 75,000 clones; roughly 87% of them were singletons. The ten largest clones add up to around 3.8% of the sample. Material for sequencing was blood. The TCR originated in a woman in her forties or fifties in good health.

The DNA sequence follows: TGTGCCATCTTGTCGGTGGGCTCCTACGAGCAGTACTTC. It encodes CAILSVGSYEQYF. The V gene is TRBV10-3 and the J gene is TRBJ2-7, with the D gene not clear enough to name. Relative to germline, V is 8 bases shorter and J is 0 bases shorter, with 11 bases between their ends. The CDR3 runs 13 amino acids, cysteine and phenylalanine included. The only DNA kept is the CDR3, 39 bases in frame from the first base. The germline V gene supplies CDR1 ENHRY and CDR2 SYGVKD.